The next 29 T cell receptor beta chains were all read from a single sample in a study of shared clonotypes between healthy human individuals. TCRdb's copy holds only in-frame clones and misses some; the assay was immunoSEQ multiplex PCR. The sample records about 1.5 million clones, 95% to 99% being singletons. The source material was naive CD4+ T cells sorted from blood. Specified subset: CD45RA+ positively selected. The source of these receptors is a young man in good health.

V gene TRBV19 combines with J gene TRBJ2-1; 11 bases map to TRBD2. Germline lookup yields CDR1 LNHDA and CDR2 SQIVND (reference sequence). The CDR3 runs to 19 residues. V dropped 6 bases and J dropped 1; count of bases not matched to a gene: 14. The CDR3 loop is CASSDFVSGRAQSYNEQFF. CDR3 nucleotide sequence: TGTGCCAGTAGCGACTTCGTTAGCGGGAGGGCACAATCCTACAATGAGCAGTTCTTC.

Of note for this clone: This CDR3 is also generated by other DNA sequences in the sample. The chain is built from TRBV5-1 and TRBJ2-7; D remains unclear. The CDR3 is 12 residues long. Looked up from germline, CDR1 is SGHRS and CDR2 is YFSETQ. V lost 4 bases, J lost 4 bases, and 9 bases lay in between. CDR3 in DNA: TGCGCCAGCAGCCTCTTGGGTTACGAGCAGTACTTC. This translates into CASSLLGYEQYF.

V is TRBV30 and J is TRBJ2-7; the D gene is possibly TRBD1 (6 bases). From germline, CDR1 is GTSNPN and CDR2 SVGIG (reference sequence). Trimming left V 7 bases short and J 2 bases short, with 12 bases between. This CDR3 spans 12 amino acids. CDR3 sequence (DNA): TGTGCCTTGGCTCGGACAGCCTACGAGCAGTACTTC. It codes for CALARTAYEQYF.

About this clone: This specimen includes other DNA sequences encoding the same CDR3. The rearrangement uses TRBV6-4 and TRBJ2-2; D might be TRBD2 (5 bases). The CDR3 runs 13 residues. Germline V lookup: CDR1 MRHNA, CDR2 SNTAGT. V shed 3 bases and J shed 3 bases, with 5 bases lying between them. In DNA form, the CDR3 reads TGTGCCAGCAGTGAGGGAGACACCGGGGAGCTGTTTTTT. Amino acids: CASSEGDTGELFF.

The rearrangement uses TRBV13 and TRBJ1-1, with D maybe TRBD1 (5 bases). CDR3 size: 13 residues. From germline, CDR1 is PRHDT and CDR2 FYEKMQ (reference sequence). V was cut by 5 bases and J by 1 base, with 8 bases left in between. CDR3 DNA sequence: TGTGCCAGCAGCCAGGGCTGGAACACTGAAGCTTTCTTT. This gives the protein CASSQGWNTEAFF.

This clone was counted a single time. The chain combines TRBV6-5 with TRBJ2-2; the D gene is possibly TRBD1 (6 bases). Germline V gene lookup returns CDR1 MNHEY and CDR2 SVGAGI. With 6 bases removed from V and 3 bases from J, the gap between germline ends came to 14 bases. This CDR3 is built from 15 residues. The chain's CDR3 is CASSAGQIYTGELFF. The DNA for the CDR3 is TGTGCCAGCAGCGCCGGACAGATCTACACCGGGGAGCTGTTTTTT.

The CDR3 loop is CASSPKEGISYEQYF. CDR3 nucleotides: TGTGCCAGCAGCCCCAAAGAGGGGATCTCCTACGAGCAGTACTTC. The rearrangement uses TRBV9 and TRBJ2-7; the D call may be TRBD1 or TRBD2 (5 bases each). V lost 4 bases to trimming and J lost 0 bases, with 14 bases between them. CDR1 SGDLS and CDR2 YYNGEE come from the germline V gene. The CDR3 has 15 amino acids. Full variable domain (rest looked up from reference TRBV9 and TRBJ2-7): DSGVTQTPKHLITATGQRVTLRCSPRSGDLSVYWYQQSLDQGLQFLIQYYNGEERAKGNILERFSAQQFPDLHSELNLSSLELGDSALYFCASSPKEGISYEQYFGPGTRLTVT.

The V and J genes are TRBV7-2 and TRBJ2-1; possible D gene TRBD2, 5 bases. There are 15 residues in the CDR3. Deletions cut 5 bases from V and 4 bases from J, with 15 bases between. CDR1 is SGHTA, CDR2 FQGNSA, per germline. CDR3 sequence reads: CASSPTDSGYNEQFF. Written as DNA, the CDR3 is TGTGCCAGCAGCCCGACGGACTCGGGATACAATGAGCAGTTCTTC.

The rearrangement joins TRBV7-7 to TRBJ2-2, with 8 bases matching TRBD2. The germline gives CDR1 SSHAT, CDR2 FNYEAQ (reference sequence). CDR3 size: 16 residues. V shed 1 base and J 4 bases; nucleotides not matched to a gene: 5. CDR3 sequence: CASSLVAGGGTGELFF. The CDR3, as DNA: TGTGCCAGCAGCTTAGTGGCGGGAGGAGGCACCGGGGAGCTGTTTTTT.

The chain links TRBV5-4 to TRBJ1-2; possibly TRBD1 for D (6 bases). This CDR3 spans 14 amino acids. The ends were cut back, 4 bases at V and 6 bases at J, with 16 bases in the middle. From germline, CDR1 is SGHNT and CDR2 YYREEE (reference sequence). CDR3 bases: TGTGCCAGCAGCGTACTACAGGGAGAGGATGGCTACACCTTC. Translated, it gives CASSVLQGEDGYTF.

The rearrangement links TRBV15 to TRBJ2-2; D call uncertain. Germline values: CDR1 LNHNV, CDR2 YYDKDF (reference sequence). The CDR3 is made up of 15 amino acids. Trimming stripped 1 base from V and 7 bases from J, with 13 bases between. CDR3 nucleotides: TGTGCCACCAGCAGAGTGGGCACAATCGGCGGGGAGCTGTTTTTT. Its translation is CATSRVGTIGGELFF.

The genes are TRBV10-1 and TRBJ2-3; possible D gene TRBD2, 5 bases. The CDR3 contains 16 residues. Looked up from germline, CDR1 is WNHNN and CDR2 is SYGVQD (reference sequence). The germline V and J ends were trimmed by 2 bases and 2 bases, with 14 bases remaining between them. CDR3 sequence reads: CASSEIEGRLTDTQYF. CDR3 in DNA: TGCGCCAGCAGTGAGATTGAGGGTCGGCTCACAGATACGCAGTATTTT.

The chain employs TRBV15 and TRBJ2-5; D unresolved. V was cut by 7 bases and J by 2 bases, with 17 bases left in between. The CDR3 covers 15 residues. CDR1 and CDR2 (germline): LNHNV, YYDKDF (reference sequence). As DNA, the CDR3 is TGTGCCACCATTAGGCCCACGCCATTACAAGAGACCCAGTACTTC. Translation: CATIRPTPLQETQYF.

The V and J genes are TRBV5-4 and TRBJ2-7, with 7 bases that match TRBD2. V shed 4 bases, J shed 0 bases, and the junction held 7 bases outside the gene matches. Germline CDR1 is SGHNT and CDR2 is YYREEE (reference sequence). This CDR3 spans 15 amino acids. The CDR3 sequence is CASSDSSGSSYEQYF. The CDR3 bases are TGTGCCAGCAGCGATTCTAGCGGAAGCTCCTACGAGCAGTACTTC.

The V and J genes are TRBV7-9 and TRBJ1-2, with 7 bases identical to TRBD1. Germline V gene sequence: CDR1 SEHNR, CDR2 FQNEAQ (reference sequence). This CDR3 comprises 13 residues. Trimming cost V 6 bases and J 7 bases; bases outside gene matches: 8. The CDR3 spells CASSPQGGVGYTF. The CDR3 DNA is TGTGCCAGCAGTCCCCAGGGGGGAGTTGGCTACACCTTC.

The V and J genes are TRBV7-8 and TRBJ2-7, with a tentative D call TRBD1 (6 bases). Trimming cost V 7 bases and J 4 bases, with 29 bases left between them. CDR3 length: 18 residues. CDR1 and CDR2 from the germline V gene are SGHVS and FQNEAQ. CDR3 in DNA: TGTGCCAGCAACCCTTTTGTGGTGTGGGGGCAGGCCTCGTACGAGCAGTACTTC. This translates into CASNPFVVWGQASYEQYF.

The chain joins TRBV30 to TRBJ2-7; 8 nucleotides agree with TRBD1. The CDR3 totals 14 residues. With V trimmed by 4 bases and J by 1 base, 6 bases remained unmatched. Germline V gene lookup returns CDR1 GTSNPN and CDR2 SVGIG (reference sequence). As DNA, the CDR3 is TGTGCCTGGAACCCGGACAGGGCTTCCTACGAGCAGTACTTC. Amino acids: CAWNPDRASYEQYF.

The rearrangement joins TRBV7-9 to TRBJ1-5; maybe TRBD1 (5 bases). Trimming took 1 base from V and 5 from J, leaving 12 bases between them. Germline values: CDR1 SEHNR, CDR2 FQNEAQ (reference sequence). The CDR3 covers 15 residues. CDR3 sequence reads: CASSLVGGSDQPQHF. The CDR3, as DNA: TGTGCCAGCAGCTTAGTGGGGGGGTCGGATCAGCCCCAGCATTTT.

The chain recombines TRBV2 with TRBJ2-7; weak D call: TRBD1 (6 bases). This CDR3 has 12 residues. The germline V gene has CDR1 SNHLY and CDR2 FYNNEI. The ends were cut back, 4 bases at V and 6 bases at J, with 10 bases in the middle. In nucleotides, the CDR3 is TGTGCCAGCAGTGGACAGGTGACCGAGCAGTACTTC. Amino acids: CASSGQVTEQYF. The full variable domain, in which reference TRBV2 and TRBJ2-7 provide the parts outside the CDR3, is EPEVTQTPSHQVTQMGQEVILRCVPISNHLYFYWYRQILGQKVEFLVSFYNNEISEKSEIFDDQFSVERPDGSNFTLKIRSTKLEDSAMYFCASSGQVTEQYFGPGTRLTVT.

This chain's CDR3 is CASSPEGGWGADTQYF. CDR3 DNA: TGTGCCAGCAGCCCCGAGGGAGGCTGGGGTGCAGATACGCAGTATTTT. This chain connects TRBV7-8 to TRBJ2-3; perhaps TRBD2 as D (6 bases). CDR3 length: 16 residues. With 5 bases removed from V and 4 bases from J, the gap between germline ends came to 19 bases. CDR1 is SGHVS and CDR2 is FQNEAQ in the germline V gene.

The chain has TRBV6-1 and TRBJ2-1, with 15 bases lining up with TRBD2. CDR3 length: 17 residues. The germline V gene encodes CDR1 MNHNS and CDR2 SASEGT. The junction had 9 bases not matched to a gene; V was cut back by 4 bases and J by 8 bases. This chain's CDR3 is CASSGWGLAGGFHEQFF. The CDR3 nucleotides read TGTGCCAGCAGTGGTTGGGGACTAGCGGGAGGATTCCATGAGCAGTTCTTC.

CDR3 DNA: TGTGCCAGCAGTTTATCCAGACTACTAGCGGGAGGGCCATGGCAGTTCTTC. Translated: CASSLSRLLAGGPWQFF. J is TRBJ2-1 and V is TRBV28; 13 bases are shared with TRBD2. This CDR3 has 17 amino acids. Germline CDR1 is MDHEN and CDR2 is SYDVKM. V dropped 1 base and J dropped 12; count of bases not matched to a gene: 12.

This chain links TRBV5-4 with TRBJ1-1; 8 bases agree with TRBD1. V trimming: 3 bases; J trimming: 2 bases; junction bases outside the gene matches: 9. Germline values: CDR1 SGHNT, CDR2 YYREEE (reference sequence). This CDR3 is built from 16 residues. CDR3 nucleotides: TGTGCCAGCAGCTCCGGACAGGGACTCCACAACACTGAAGCTTTCTTT. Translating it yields CASSSGQGLHNTEAFF. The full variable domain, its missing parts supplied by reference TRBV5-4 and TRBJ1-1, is ETGVTQSPTHLIKTRGQQVTLRCSSQSGHNTVSWYQQALGQGPQFIFQYYREEENGRGNFPPRFSGLQFPNYSSELNVNALELDDSALYLCASSSGQGLHNTEAFFGQGTRLTVV.

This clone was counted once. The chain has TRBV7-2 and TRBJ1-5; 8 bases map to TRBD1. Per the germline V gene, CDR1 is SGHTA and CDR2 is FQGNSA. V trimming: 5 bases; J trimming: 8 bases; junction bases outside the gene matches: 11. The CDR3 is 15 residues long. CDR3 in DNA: TGTGCCAGCAGCCGAGGGGGACAGGCTATAGAGCCCCAGCATTTT. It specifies CASSRGGQAIEPQHF.

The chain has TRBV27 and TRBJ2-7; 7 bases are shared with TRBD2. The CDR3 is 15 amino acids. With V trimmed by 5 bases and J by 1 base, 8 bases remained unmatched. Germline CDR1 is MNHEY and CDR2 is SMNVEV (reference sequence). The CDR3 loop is CASSRAPGGSYEQYF. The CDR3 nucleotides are TGTGCCAGCAGTCGGGCGCCGGGGGGTTCCTACGAGCAGTACTTC.

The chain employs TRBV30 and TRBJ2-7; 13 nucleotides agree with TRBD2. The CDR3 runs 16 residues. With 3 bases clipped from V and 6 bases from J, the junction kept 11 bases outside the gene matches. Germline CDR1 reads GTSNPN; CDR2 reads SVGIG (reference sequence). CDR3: CAWRIKGLAGVGEQYF. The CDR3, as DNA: TGTGCCTGGAGGATAAAAGGACTAGCGGGAGTTGGCGAGCAGTACTTC.

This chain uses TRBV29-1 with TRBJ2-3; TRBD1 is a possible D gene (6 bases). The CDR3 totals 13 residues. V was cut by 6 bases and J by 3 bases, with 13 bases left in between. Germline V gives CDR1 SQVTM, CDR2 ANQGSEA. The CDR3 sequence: CSVTGPSTDTQYF. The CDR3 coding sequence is TGCAGCGTAACAGGGCCTTCAACAGATACGCAGTATTTT.

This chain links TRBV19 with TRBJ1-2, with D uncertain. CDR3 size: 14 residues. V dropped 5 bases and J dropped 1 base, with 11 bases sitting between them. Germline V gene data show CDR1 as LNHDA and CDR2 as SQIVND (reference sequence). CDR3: CASSPGRDNYGYTF. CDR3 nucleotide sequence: TGTGCCAGTAGTCCAGGACGAGATAACTATGGCTACACCTTC.

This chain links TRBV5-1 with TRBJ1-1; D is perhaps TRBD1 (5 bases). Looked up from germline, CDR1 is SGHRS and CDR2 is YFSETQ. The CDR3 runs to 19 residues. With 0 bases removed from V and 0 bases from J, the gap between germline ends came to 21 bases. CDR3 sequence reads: CASSLEPGFERGMNTEAFF. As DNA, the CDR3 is TGCGCCAGCAGCTTGGAACCAGGGTTTGAGAGGGGTATGAACACTGAAGCTTTCTTT.